This TCR beta chain was recovered during a study of cytomegalovirus exposure and HLA in healthy donors (dated by TCRdb to 2016 to 2017). As for the study more broadly: According to an earlier analysis of 587 of the donors, some 180 million T cells yielded over 100 million unique TCR beta sequences and around 300 Gb of sequence data. An early release that covered fewer than 800 HLA-typed donors contained around 330 gigabases of sequencing data and 70 million to 100 million unique TCR sequences. Among the approximately 400 genotyped donors, 81% belonged to the genetic ancestry cluster associated with self-reported Caucasian donors. The study was designed to test whether signatures of past pathogen exposure could be identified by cataloging public T cell receptors. The study used immunosequencing to profile the T cell repertoires of approximately 640 subjects and linked those repertoires to cytomegalovirus serostatus. Besides the first cohort of around 700 subjects, a separate validation cohort made up of 90 to 150 different subjects was used. The study combined high-throughput TCR immunosequencing, statistical association of individual TCRs with disease status, and machine learning to predict cytomegalovirus infection status. To study patterns of TCR occurrence, a later analysis re-analyzed previously published TCR beta repertoires from hundreds of donors and added high-resolution HLA genotyping. Rather than using new phenotypic data, the later analysis identified candidate immune exposures from TCR beta sequences and from how often those sequences occurred across donors. In an earlier analysis of several hundred of the donors, high-throughput TCR beta sequencing was used to judge whether each TCR beta V gene segment behaved as functional or pseudogenic. Donor age, sex, ethnicity and CMV serostatus were collected together with the repertoire data. Genome-wide SNP genotypes for about three fifths of the roughly 670 donors were used in a later genetic analysis, which treated that subset as a discovery cohort. Every repertoire in the discovery cohort had been generated on one and the same sequencing platform. Both class I and class II loci were covered by HLA typing, at four-digit resolution. The number of typed donors differed by locus: about 620-640 for A, B, C, DRB1 and DQB1; approximately 530 for DQA1; some 610 for DPA1; and around 450 for DPB1. Because of strong linkage in the cohort, 5 or 6 DR-DQ haplotypes were treated as single units for association and clustering. Across about 380 genotyped donors of the cohort, an average of roughly 250,000 unique TCR beta nucleotide sequences per donor were sequenced, and roughly 20% of those sequences were non-productive. What the research found in general, with its limitations: Compared with the roughly 710-donor mean, donors in an Asian-associated ancestry cluster had fewer N-insertions in productive TCRs, according to a later genetic analysis. The authors suggested that the approach could potentially be generalized to other disease states and immunological phenotypes. Over 15 rarely observed V segments, including chromosome 9 orphons, were excluded from the earlier analysis of several hundred of the donors because counts were too low. In this cohort, only TCR beta chains were sequenced, and detectable features were limited by the absence of alpha or paired-chain data. Correlated functional status among segregating V segments might be attributable to linkage disequilibrium, but an unknown experimental factor could not be ruled out. For the cohort, immune exposure information was limited to CMV serostatus. The study listed 150 to 200 TCR beta chains as associated with cytomegalovirus. Because the 87-base-pair reads could not distinguish some IMGT-functional V segments, including TRBV6-2 and TRBV6-3, those segments were excluded. The classifier was reported to diagnose cytomegalovirus status with high specificity and sensitivity in both the original cohort and the validation cohort. In a later analysis, several top co-occurrence clusters were reported to appear linked to parvovirus B19, influenza, CMV and Epstein-Barr virus. Sequencing depth was assumed to be roughly uniform across donors in the presence/absence analyses, though that assumption may not hold. According to a later analysis, TCR association rates differed among HLA loci, with DRB1 alleles showing the most associated TCRs and HLA-C alleles showing the fewest. A later analysis associated roughly 17,000 TCR beta sequences with specific HLA alleles at a false discovery rate of 0.05. V-gene and J-gene trimming of TCR beta chains was associated with a missense DCLRE1C variant in a later genetic analysis, and the association was replicated in an independent cohort. In a later analysis, HLA-associated TCR beta chains showed more clonal expansion and lower generation probabilities than non-associated chains that were equally common. A few of the identified cytomegalovirus-associated TCR beta chains were confirmed in vitro to be specific for cytomegalovirus antigens. Strong co-occurrence of HLA alleles, especially DR and DQ, made assigning TCR associations to individual alleles difficult. While some public TCRs were present in many individuals, most TCR sequences turned up only very rarely across donors. In an earlier analysis of more than 450 of the donors, most TCR beta V segments were observed in productive rearrangements about 90% or about 30% of the time, broadly matching IMGT annotations. A group of highly shared sequence variants was considered likely to be a technical artifact of the sequencing pipeline. Most CMV-associated TCR beta chains appeared to be HLA-restricted in a later analysis, and the HLA associations seemed to be driven largely by CMV exposure. Because some donors lacked HLA typing at each locus, the association tests relied only on the typed subset. A further reported finding was that TCR beta sequences accurately predicted the HLA-A and HLA-B alleles for most subjects in the first cohort.

The cohort comprised under 700 healthy bone marrow donors. At the time of sampling, every cohort member was nominally healthy, though immune exposures that went unrecorded were likely present. The donor was CMV seropositive and belonged to the group of more than 250 seropositive cohort members. A peripheral blood sample was collected from each donor, and TCR beta sequencing was performed on peripheral blood mononuclear cells. The Qiagen DNeasy Blood Extraction Kit was used to extract genomic DNA from the blood cell samples. The library was built by means of the immunoSEQ multiplex PCR assay. The multiplex PCR relied on a mix of 60 forward primers for TCR Vbeta segments and 13 reverse primers for TCR Jbeta segments. A multiplex PCR assay on genomic DNA amplified the CDR3 region of rearranged TCR beta genes. The Illumina HiSeq System was used to sequence the amplified TCR beta libraries as 87-base-pair reads. The published analysis was carried out like this. In a later analysis, tens of millions of unique TCR beta chains were counted across the approximately 640 repertoires, and approximately 11 million of these chains were shared by at least two donors. To remove PCR and sequencing errors, raw reads were error-corrected and collapsed into unique sequences using a nearest-neighbor algorithm that merged closely related sequences. CDR3 sequences were aligned to IMGT reference sequences to assign V, D and J gene segments. For a sequence to be retained, at least a six-nucleotide match to both a V gene segment and a J gene segment was required. A rearrangement was called productive if the CDR3 had no stop codons and remained in frame with V and J, and every other rearrangement was called non-productive. Following IMGT convention, CDR3 was defined as the stretch from the second conserved V-encoded cysteine to the conserved J-encoded phenylalanine. In an earlier analysis of some 550 of the donors, sequences lacking an unambiguous match to a single V gene segment were excluded. An earlier analysis of 550 to 650 of the donors classified V segments as functional when productive rearrangements were above 56.7% and as segregating when the standard deviation between donors was above 5%. A statistical classification framework was built for diagnosing cytomegalovirus status from the catalog of TCR beta chain sequences. V and J gene assignment, in a later analysis, came from comparing TCR nucleotide sequences with IMGT/GENE-DB human TR gene sequences. A later analysis assigned CDR3 sequences and most-parsimonious VDJ recombination scenarios with the TCRdist pipeline. In a later analysis, each TCR beta chain was defined by its CDR3 amino acid sequence together with its V-gene family, and reads without a unique V-gene family were excluded. In a later analysis, 450 to 600 highly shared, low-generation-probability nucleotide sequences were removed to address suspected cross-contamination and a sequencing artifact. A later analysis calculated a clonal expansion index for each public chain from normalized within-repertoire ranks of inferred template counts. A later analysis computed generation probabilities with a VDJ recombination model fitted to out-of-frame rearrangements, and checked the results against IGoR. In a later analysis, hypergeometric tests were used to score TCR-TCR, TCR-HLA and TCR-CMV co-occurrence, with a repertoire-size bias correction applied to TCR pairs. In a later analysis, false discovery rates were estimated by permuting HLA or CMV assignments 20 times. In a later analysis, co-occurring TCRs were grouped using DBSCAN, and TCRdist sequence similarity was added for clustering within HLA-allele-positive subsets. For co-occurrence clustering, repertoires with fewer than 30,000 or more than 120,000 public chains were excluded, along with four or five repertoires with anomalous nucleotide sharing. TCRdb re-hosts the immuneACCESS table, in-frame sequences only. Its copies lack some clones; in the studies checked, an unresolved V gene accounts for under half of them, and the cause for the rest is not known. From that table come the V and J calls and clone size; the DNA was used to work out D and trimming. The sample profile shows over 70,000 clones; 77% of them were found once. The ten largest clones represent 2.5% to 3.5% of the sample.

About this clone: Its specific antigen is unknown. Per-base quality was not reported, and no clone a single base away is much larger than it.

Trimming takes 11 bases off V and 2 bases off J; junction bases not matched to a gene: 5. Taken from the germline V gene, the CDR1 and CDR2 loops are ENHRY and SYGVKD. The CDR3 holds 12 amino acids from the cysteine to the phenylalanine. Here the CDR3 DNA is all that survives: 36 bases in frame from base 1. Material for sequencing was PBMCs. This clonotype was sampled from a man aged 50-59 years in good health and CMV-seropositive. The chain couples TRBV10-3 to TRBJ2-7, and 8 bases in between align with TRBD2. The base sequence is TGTGCCGCGGGGGGAGTTACCTACGAGCAGTACTTC. Its amino acids are CAAGGVTYEQYF.